The sequence of this T cell receptor (beta chain) was determined in a study of cytomegalovirus exposure and HLA in healthy donors. Study-level points and caveats: Confirmation in vitro established that a few CMV-associated chains were specific for CMV antigens.

The germline V gene has CDR1 MDHEN and CDR2 SYDVKM. CDR3 length equals 13 residues. Concerning this clone: Its target is not known. One end of the junction fails to match germline, which may point to a read error.

The PCR used 60 Vbeta and 13 Jbeta primers. Measured with immunoSEQ multiplex PCR; TCRdb has only the in-frame clones, and not every one. The sample holds some 120,000 clones, around 85% seen once. The chain combines TRBV28 with TRBJ2-3; D ambiguous. The TCR was taken from a man between 18 and 29 years old in good health and CMV-seropositive. Sequenced material: PBMCs. CDR3 amino acids: CASSLGGTDTQYF. In nucleotides, the CDR3 is TGTGCCAGCAGCCTAGGCGGCACGGATACGCAGTATTTT.